Presented here are 6 T cell receptor beta chains from one specimen sequenced in a study of shared clonotypes between healthy human individuals. The naive CD8 population came from CD45RO-negative cells selected for CCR7, without terminally differentiated effector memory CD45RA+ cells. Libraries were prepared by immunoSEQ multiplex PCR; TCRdb keeps only in-frame clonotypes and omits some of them. Seen here are hundreds of thousands of clones, around 96% observed once, and the top ten hold about 0.12%. The material sequenced was naive CD8+ T cells sorted from blood. The receptor source for this set is a woman in her twenties or thirties in good health.

The V and J genes are TRBV27 and TRBJ2-5; TRBD1 matches at 8 bases. CDR3 length: 13 residues. The germline CDR1 and CDR2 sequences are MNHEY and SMNVEV (reference sequence). V trimming: 6 bases; J trimming: 5 bases; junction bases outside the gene matches: 5. DNA of the CDR3: TGTGCCAGCAGATGGACAGGGACGGAGACCCAGTACTTC. Its protein is CASRWTGTETQYF.

This chain connects TRBV25-1 to TRBJ2-5; D remains ambiguous. The CDR3 has 14 residues. V lost 2 bases and J 1 base, leaving 8 bases between the germline ends. From germline, CDR1 is MGHDK and CDR2 SYGVNS. CDR3 sequence (DNA): TGTGCCAGCAGTGAACATAAGCTCCAAGAGACCCAGTACTTC. Protein: CASSEHKLQETQYF.

The chain employs TRBV5-8 and TRBJ1-2; tentative D call: TRBD1 (6 bases). There are 17 residues in the CDR3. Germline CDR1 is SGHTS and CDR2 is YDEGEE. Trimming cost V 2 bases and J 8 bases, with 25 bases left between them. CDR3 sequence (DNA): TGTGCCAGCAGCTTAAGAACCTACAGGGTTCTCAGGAGGGGCTACACCTTC. It codes for CASSLRTYRVLRRGYTF.

The chain joins TRBV6-5 to TRBJ2-1, with D hard to call. Germline V gene data show CDR1 as MNHEY and CDR2 as SVGAGI. Trimming took off 4 bases at V and 0 bases at J, with 10 bases between the two ends. The CDR3 extends over 15 amino acids. The CDR3 region is CASSSTSSSYNEQFF. The CDR3 nucleotides read TGTGCCAGCAGTTCGACCAGCAGCTCCTACAATGAGCAGTTCTTC.

The chain couples TRBV28 to TRBJ2-3; D might be TRBD1 or TRBD2, each matching 6 bases. This CDR3 is 16 amino acids long. CDR1 and CDR2 from the germline V gene are MDHEN and SYDVKM. Deletions cut 4 bases from V and 1 base from J, with 15 bases between. CDR3 loop: CASSSLGGTRTDTQYF. The CDR3 region has the DNA TGTGCCAGCAGTTCCCTAGGGGGGACCCGCACAGATACGCAGTATTTT. Complete variable domain (other parts from reference TRBV28 and TRBJ2-3): DVKVTQSSRYLVKRTGEKVFLECVQDMDHENMFWYRQDPGLGLRLIYFSYDVKMKEKGDIPEGYSVSREKKERFSLILESASTNQTSMYLCASSSLGGTRTDTQYFGPGTRLTVL.

The CDR3 is CASSTPTDRYTGELFF. Here the CDR3 DNA reads TGTGCCAGCAGTACGCCCACGGACAGATACACCGGGGAGCTGTTTTTT. This rearrangement joins TRBV5-6 to TRBJ2-2; D possibly corresponds to TRBD1 (6 bases). Germline V gene lookup returns CDR1 SGHDT and CDR2 YYEEEE. The CDR3 consists of 16 residues. V was shortened by 5 bases and J by 3 bases, with 17 bases between the two germline ends.